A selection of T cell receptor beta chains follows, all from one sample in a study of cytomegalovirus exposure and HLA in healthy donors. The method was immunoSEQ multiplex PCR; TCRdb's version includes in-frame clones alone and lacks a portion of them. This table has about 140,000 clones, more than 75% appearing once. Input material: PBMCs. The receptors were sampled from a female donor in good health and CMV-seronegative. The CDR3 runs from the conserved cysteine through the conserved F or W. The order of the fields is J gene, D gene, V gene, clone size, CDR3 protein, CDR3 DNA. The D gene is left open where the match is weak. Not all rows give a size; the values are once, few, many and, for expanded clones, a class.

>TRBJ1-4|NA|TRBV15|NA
CATRLTGGTEKLFF
TGTGCCACGAGGTTAACGGGGGGGACGGAAAAACTGTTTTTT
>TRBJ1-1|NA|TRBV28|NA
CASSLGEWTEAFF
TGTGCCAGCAGCCTCGGGGAATGGACTGAAGCTTTCTTT
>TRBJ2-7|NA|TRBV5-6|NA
CASSLDAGARGEQYF
TGTGCCAGCAGCTTGGACGCAGGCGCAAGAGGGGAGCAGTACTTC
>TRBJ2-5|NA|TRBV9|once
CASSAGTRLKETQYF
TGTGCCAGCAGCGCCGGGACTCGCCTGAAAGAGACCCAGTACTTC
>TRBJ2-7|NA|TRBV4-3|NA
CASSQGVGTYEQYF
TGCGCCAGCAGCCAAGGAGTGGGCACCTACGAGCAGTACTTC
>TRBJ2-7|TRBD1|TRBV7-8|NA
CASSQKQGARYEQYF
TGTGCCAGCAGCCAAAAGCAGGGGGCGCGCTACGAGCAGTACTTC
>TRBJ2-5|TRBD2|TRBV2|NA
CASKTTSGIAKTQYF
TGTGCCAGCAAAACGACTAGCGGGATCGCAAAGACCCAGTACTTC
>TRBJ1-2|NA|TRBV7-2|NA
CASRSGGVRGYTF
TGTGCCAGCCGCAGCGGGGGCGTCCGGGGCTACACCTTC
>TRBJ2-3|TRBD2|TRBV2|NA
CASSQASGSADTQYF
TGTGCCAGCAGCCAGGCTAGCGGGAGTGCAGATACGCAGTATTTT
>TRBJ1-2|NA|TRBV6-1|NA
CASTPQASYGYTF
TGTGCCAGCACCCCTCAGGCTTCCTATGGCTACACCTTC
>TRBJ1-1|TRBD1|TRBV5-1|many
CASSLSFQGDTEAFF
TGCGCCAGCAGCTTGTCGTTCCAGGGGGACACTGAAGCTTTCTTT
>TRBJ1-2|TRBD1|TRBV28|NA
CASSPDRGLRGYTF
TGTGCCAGCAGTCCTGACAGGGGGCTTCGCGGCTACACCTTC
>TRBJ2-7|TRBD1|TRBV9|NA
CASSVDLGQGAGINEQYF
TGTGCCAGCAGCGTAGACCTGGGGCAGGGGGCGGGAATCAACGAGCAGTACTTC
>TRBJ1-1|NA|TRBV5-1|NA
CASSLDSFEAFF
TGCGCCAGCAGCTTGGACAGCTTTGAAGCTTTCTTT
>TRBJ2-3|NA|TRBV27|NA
CASSLQVSADTQYF
TGTGCCAGCAGTTTGCAGGTTTCGGCGGATACGCAGTATTTT
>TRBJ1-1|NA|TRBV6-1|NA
CASSWAQGGATEAFF
TGTGCCAGCAGTTGGGCCCAGGGAGGGGCAACTGAAGCTTTCTTT
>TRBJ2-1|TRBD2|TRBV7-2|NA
CASSLLAGDKNEQFF
TGTGCCAGCAGCCTACTAGCGGGGGACAAAAATGAGCAGTTCTTC
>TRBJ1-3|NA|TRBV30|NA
CAWATGYSGNTIYF
TGTGCCTGGGCTACAGGGTACTCTGGAAACACCATATATTTT
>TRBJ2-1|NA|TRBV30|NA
CARGPYGEQFF
TGTGCTCGAGGTCCCTATGGTGAGCAGTTCTTC